Sequencing of this TCR beta chain was carried out in a study of blood T cell repertoires in COVID-19. Sequencing used immunoSEQ multiplex PCR; TCRdb keeps in-frame clones, though not all of them. The table records around 250,000 clones, roughly 90% of them present only once. The table lists this clone with a few counts. Recovered status applied to Cohort 3 donors who had two consecutive negative PCRs. It also applied to those with clearance or with symptom resolution. Input material: PBMCs or T cells enriched from blood (not recorded which). This receptor was obtained from a woman aged 25 to 45 who had recovered from COVID-19.

The DNA of the CDR3 is TGTGCCAGCAGTTTTTCGCGTTACAATGAGCAGTTCTTC. Protein product: CASSFSRYNEQFF. The chain couples TRBV12-3 or TRBV12-4 to TRBJ2-1; no reliable D call. The CDR3 length is 13 residues. The V gene lost 3 bases and the J gene lost 4 bases, with 7 bases spanning the gap.